This T cell receptor beta chain emerged from a study of blood T cell repertoires in COVID-19. The overall study: Sites across the United States, Italy and Spain contributed samples from acute and convalescent COVID-19. Nucleic acid was either cDNA or gDNA, and it came from T cells, B-cell-depleted T cells, or PBMCs.

As handled by the study authors: Researchers report that nucleated cell counts were estimated from reference gene primer amplification. TCRdb keeps only in-frame clones here, not all; method: immunoSEQ multiplex PCR. V, J and clone size are those of that table, while D and trimming were read from the DNA. The data show about 84,000 clones, around 82% seen once. Germline values: CDR1 SGDLS, CDR2 YYNGEE. This CDR3 is 12 amino acids long. V was shortened by 4 bases and J by 6 bases, with 10 bases between the two germline ends. This sequence was found in a man older than 75 with active or convalescent COVID-19. J is TRBJ1-2 and V is TRBV9; D remains unclear. Sequencing was carried out using peripheral blood. The DNA for the CDR3 is TGTGCCAGCAGCCCGGGTTTGGATGGCTACACCTTC. Its protein is CASSPGLDGYTF.